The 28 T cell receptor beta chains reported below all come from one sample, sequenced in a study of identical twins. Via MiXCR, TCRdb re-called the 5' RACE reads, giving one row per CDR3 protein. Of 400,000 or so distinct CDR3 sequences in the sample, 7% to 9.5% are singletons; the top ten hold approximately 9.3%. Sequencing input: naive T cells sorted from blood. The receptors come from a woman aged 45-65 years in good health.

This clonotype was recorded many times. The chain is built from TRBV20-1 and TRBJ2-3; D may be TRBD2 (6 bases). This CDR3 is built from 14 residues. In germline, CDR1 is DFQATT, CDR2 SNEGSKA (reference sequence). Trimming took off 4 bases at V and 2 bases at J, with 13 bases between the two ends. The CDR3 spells CSATAGISTDTQYF. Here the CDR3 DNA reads TGCAGTGCTACGGCGGGGATCTCCACAGATACGCAGTATTTT.

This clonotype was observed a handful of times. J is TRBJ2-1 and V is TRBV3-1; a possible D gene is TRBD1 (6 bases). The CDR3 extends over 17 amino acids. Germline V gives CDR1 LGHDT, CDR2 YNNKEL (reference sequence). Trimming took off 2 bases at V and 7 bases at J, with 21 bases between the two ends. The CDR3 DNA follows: TGTGCCAGCAGCCAACTTACAGGGTTTGGAAGGAAGAATGAGCAGTTCTTC. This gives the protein CASSQLTGFGRKNEQFF.

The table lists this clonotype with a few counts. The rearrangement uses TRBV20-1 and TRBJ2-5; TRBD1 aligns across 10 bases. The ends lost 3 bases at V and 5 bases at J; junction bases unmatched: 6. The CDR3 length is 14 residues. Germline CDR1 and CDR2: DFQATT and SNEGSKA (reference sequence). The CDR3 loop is CSARGTGVYETQYF. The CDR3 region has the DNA TGCAGTGCTAGGGGGACAGGGGTGTACGAGACCCAGTACTTC.

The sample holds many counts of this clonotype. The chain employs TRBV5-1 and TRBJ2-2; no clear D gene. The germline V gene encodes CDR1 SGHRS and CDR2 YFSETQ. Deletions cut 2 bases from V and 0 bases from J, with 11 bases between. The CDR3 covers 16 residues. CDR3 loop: CASSFRADANTGELFF. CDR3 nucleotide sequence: TGCGCCAGCAGCTTTCGGGCCGACGCGAACACCGGGGAGCTGTTTTTT.

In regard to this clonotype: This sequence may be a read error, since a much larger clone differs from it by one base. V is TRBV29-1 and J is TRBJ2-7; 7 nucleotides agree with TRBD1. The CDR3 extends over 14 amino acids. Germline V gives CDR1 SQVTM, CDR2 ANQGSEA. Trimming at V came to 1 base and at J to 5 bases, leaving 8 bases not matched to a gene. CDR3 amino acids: CSVEALDRRNEQYF. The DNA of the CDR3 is TGCAGCGTTGAAGCCCTGGACAGGCGCAACGAGCAGTACTTC.

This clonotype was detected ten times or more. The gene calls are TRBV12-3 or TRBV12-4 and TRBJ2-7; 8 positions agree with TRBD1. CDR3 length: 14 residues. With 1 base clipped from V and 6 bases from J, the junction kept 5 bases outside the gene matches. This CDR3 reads CASSLGQGPFEQYF. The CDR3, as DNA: TGTGCCAGCAGTTTAGGACAGGGGCCTTTCGAGCAGTACTTC.

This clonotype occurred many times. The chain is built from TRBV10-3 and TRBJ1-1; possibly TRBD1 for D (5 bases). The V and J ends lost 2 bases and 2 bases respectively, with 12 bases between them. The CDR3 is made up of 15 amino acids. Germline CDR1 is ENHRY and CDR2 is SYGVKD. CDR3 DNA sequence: TGTGCCATCAGTGAGCCCCTAACAGGAAACACTGAAGCTTTCTTT. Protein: CAISEPLTGNTEAFF.

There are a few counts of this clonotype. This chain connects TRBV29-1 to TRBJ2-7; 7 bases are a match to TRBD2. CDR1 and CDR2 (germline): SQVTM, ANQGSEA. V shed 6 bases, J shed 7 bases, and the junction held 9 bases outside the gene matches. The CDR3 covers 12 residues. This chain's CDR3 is CSVLGWGGEQYV. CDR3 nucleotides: TGCAGCGTCCTCGGCTGGGGGGGAGAGCAGTACGTC.

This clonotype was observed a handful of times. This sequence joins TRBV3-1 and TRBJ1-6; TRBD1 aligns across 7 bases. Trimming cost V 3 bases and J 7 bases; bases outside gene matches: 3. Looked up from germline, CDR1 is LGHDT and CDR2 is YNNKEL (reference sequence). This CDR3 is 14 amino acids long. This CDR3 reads CASSQGTENSPLHF. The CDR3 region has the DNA TGTGCCAGCAGCCAGGGGACAGAGAATTCACCCCTCCACTTT.

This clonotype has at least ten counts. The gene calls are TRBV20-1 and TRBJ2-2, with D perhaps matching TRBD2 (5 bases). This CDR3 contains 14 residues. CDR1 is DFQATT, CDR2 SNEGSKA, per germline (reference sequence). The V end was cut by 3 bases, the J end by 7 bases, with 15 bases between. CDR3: CSARTLAGVGELFF. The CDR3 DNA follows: TGCAGTGCTAGGACGCTGGCCGGGGTCGGGGAGCTGTTTTTT.

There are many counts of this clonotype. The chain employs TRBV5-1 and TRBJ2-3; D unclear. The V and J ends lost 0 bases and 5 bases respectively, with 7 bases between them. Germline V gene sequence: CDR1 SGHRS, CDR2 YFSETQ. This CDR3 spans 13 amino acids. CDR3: CASSLAAVDTQYF. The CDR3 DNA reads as TGCGCCAGCAGCTTGGCCGCCGTAGATACGCAGTATTTT.

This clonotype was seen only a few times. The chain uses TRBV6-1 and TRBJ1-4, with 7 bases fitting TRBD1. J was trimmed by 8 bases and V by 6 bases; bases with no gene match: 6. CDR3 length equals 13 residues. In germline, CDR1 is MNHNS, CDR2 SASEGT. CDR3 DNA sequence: TGTGCCAGCAGGCCCACAGGGGACGAAAAACTGTTTTTT. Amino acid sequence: CASRPTGDEKLFF.

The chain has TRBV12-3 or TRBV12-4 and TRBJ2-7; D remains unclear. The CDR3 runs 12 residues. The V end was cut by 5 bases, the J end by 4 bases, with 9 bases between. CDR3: CASSGSYYEQYV. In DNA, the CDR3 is TGTGCCAGCAGTGGATCTTATTACGAGCAGTACGTC.

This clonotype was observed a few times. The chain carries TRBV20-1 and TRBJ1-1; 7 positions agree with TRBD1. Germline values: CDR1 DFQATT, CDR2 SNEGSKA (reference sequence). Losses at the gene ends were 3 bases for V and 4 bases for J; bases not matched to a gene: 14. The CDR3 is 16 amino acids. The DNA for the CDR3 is TGCAGTGCTAGGAGGGTGGAACAGGGGTCGTCCACTGAAGCTTTCTTT. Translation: CSARRVEQGSSTEAFF.

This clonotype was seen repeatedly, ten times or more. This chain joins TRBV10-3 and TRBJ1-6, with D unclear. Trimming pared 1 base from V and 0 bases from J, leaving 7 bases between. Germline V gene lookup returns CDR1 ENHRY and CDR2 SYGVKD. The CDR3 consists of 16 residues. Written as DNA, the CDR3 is TGTGCCATCAGTGAGTGGAGGAGCTCCTATAATTCACCCCTCCACTTT. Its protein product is CAISEWRSSYNSPLHF.

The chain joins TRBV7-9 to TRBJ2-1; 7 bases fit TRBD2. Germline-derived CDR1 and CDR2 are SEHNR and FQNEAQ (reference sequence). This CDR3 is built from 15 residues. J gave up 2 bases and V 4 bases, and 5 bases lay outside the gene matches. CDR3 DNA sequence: TGTGCCAGCAGCTCGAGCGGGAACCCCTACAATGAGCAGTTCTTC. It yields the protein CASSSSGNPYNEQFF.

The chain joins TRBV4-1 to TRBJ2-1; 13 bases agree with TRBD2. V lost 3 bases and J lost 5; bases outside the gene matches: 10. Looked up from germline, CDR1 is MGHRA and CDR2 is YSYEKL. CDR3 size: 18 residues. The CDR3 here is CASSQILAGGPGDNEQFF. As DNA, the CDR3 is TGCGCCAGCAGCCAGATACTAGCGGGAGGGCCGGGGGACAATGAGCAGTTCTTC.

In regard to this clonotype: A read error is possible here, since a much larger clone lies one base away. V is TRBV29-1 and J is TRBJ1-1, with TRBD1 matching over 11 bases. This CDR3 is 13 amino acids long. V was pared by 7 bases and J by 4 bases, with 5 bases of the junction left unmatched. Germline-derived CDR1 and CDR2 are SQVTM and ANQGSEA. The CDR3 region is CSALGQGATEAFF. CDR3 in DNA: TGCAGCGCCCTCGGACAGGGGGCCACTGAAGCTTTCTTT.

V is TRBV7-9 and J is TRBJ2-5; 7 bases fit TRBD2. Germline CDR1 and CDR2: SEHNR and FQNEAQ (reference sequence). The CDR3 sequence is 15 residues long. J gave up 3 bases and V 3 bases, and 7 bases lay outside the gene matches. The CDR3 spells CASSLPSGLKETQYF. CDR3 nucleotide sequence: TGTGCCAGCAGCTTGCCTAGCGGCCTCAAAGAGACCCAGTACTTC. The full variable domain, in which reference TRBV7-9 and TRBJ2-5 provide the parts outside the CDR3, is DTGVSQNPRHKITKRGQNVTFRCDPISEHNRLYWYRQTLGQGPEFLTYFQNEAQLEKSRLLSDRFSAERPKGSFSTLEIQRTEQGDSAMYLCASSLPSGLKETQYFGPGTRLLVL.

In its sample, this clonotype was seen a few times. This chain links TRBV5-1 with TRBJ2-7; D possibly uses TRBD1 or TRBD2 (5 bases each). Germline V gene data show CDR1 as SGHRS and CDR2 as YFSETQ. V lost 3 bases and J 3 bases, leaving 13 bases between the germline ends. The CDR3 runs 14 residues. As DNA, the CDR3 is TGCGCCAGCAGCTGGGGGACGGAATTCTACGAGCAGTACTTC. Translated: CASSWGTEFYEQYF.

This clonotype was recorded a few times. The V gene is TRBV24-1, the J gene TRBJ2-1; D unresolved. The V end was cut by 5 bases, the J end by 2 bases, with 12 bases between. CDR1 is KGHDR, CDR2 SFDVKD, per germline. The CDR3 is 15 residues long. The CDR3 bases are TGTGCCACCAGTGCTTTTGACACCCCCTACAATGAGCAGTTCTTC. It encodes CATSAFDTPYNEQFF.

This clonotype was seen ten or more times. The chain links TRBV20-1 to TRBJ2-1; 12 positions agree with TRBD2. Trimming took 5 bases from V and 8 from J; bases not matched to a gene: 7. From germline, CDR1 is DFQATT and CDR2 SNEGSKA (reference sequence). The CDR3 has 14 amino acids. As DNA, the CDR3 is TGCAGTGCTCCTAGGACTAGCGGGACCCATGAGCAGTTCTTC. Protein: CSAPRTSGTHEQFF.

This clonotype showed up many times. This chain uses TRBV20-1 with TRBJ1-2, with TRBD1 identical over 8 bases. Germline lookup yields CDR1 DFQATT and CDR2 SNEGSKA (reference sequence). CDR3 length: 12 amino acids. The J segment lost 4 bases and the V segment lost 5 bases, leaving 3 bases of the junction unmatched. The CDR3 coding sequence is TGCAGTGCTGTGGGACAGGTCTATGGCTACACCTTC. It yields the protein CSAVGQVYGYTF.

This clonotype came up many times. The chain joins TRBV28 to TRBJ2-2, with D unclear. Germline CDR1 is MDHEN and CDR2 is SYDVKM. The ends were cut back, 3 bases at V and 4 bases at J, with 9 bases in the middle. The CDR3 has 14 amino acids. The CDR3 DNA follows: TGTGCCAGCAGTTTTACCGATTCCACCGGGGAGCTGTTTTTT. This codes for CASSFTDSTGELFF.

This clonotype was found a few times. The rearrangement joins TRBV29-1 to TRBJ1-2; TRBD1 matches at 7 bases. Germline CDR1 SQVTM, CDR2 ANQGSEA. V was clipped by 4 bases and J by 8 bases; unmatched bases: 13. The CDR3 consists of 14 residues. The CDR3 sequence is CSVGLDRDLGGYTF. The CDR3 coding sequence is TGCAGCGTTGGACTTGACAGGGACCTGGGCGGCTACACCTTC.

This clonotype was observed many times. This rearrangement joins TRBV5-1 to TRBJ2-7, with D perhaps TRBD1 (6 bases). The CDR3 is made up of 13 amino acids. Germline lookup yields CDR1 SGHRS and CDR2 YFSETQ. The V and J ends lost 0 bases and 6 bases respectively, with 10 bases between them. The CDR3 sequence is CASSLDRAGEQYF. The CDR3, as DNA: TGCGCCAGCAGCTTGGACAGGGCCGGCGAGCAGTACTTC.

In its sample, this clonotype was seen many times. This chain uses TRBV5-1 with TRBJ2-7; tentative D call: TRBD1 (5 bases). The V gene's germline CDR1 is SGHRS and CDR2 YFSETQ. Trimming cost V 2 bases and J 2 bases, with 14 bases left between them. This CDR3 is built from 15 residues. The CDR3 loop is CASSFTGGVPYEQYF. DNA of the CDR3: TGCGCCAGCAGCTTTACAGGTGGGGTTCCCTACGAGCAGTACTTC.

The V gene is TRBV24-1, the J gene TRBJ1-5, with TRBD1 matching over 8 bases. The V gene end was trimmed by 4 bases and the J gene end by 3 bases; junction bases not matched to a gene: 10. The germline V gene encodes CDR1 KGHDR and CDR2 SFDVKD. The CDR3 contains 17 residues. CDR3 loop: CATSDKGTGTDNQPQHF. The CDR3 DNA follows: TGTGCCACCAGTGACAAGGGGACAGGAACTGACAATCAGCCCCAGCATTTT.